This TCR beta chain was found in a study of blood T cell repertoires in COVID-19. The repertoire was sequenced with immunoSEQ multiplex PCR; TCRdb's copy has only in-frame clones and lacks some. The sample consists of roughly 410,000 clones, about 90% of them appearing once. Germline V lookup: CDR1 LNHNV, CDR2 YYDKDF (reference sequence). J was trimmed by 1 base and V by 3 bases; bases with no gene match: 3. This CDR3 region has 15 residues. V usage is TRBV15 and J usage is TRBJ1-1; 9 nucleotides agree with TRBD1. The sample comprised peripheral blood. This TCR derives from a woman aged 55-70 years with COVID-19, enrolled during active disease. The CDR3 is CATSRGQGRNTEAFF. The CDR3, as DNA: TGTGCCACCAGCAGGGGACAGGGTAGGAACACTGAAGCTTTCTTT.